Listed below are T cell receptor beta chains from one sample, sequenced in a study of T-cell reconstitution after alpha-beta-depleted transplantation in children. From the PCR reads, TCRdb called clonotypes with MiXCR, one entry per CDR3 protein. The sample holds about 340,000 distinct CDR3 sequences, 10% seen once. Here the sequenced sample was PBMCs from the stem cell graft donor, taken from the stem cell graft. The receptors were gathered from a human donor who donated a stem cell graft to a child with acute lymphoblastic leukemia. Each CDR3 is given without its conserved first and last residue. Fields, in order: CDR3 protein, V gene, CDR3 length, J gene.

CDR3aa: ATSRDQTGELF; v_gene: TRBV15; len: 11; j_gene: TRBJ2-2
CDR3aa: ASSQDKADDPRRETQY; v_gene: TRBV4-3; len: 16; j_gene: TRBJ2-5
CDR3aa: ASTSDSAARYASSTDTQY; v_gene: TRBV7-8; len: 18; j_gene: TRBJ2-3
CDR3aa: ASSQDRTRTDTQY; v_gene: TRBV4-3; len: 13; j_gene: TRBJ2-3
CDR3aa: ASSPFIWTSGINNEQF; v_gene: TRBV27; len: 16; j_gene: TRBJ2-1
CDR3aa: ASAGGVQETQY; v_gene: TRBV28; len: 11; j_gene: TRBJ2-5
CDR3aa: ASSSLPGLAGGWYEQY; v_gene: TRBV5-1; len: 16; j_gene: TRBJ2-7
CDR3aa: ASSLAPTTSRRGQTQY; v_gene: TRBV7-2; len: 16; j_gene: TRBJ2-5
CDR3aa: SVPGRRQETQY; v_gene: TRBV29-1; len: 11; j_gene: TRBJ2-5
CDR3aa: ASRRTDSNQPQH; v_gene: TRBV18; len: 12; j_gene: TRBJ1-5
CDR3aa: ASSLQGVGEKLF; v_gene: TRBV4-1; len: 12; j_gene: TRBJ1-4
CDR3aa: ATGQGENIQY; v_gene: TRBV10-3; len: 10; j_gene: TRBJ2-4
CDR3aa: ASSPTGDTGELF; v_gene: TRBV28; len: 12; j_gene: TRBJ2-2
CDR3aa: ASSQDLYFVNEQF; v_gene: TRBV4-2; len: 13; j_gene: TRBJ2-1
CDR3aa: ASSLSRDGLTDTQY; v_gene: TRBV5-1; len: 14; j_gene: TRBJ2-3
CDR3aa: ARSPGRAKNIQY; v_gene: TRBV7-9; len: 12; j_gene: TRBJ2-4
CDR3aa: ASSLSAGAPRDTQY; v_gene: TRBV7-9; len: 14; j_gene: TRBJ2-3
CDR3aa: ASSQDMAGRETQY; v_gene: TRBV4-3; len: 13; j_gene: TRBJ2-5
CDR3aa: ASSSREGTNYEQY; v_gene: TRBV11-1; len: 13; j_gene: TRBJ2-7
CDR3aa: ASSYLAGGESEQF; v_gene: TRBV12-3/TRBV12-4; len: 13; j_gene: TRBJ2-1
CDR3aa: ASRGQREISYEQY; v_gene: TRBV4-2; len: 13; j_gene: TRBJ2-7
CDR3aa: ASSPWGLAGEEATDTQY; v_gene: TRBV3-1; len: 17; j_gene: TRBJ2-3
CDR3aa: ASSLSGQGKQF; v_gene: TRBV27; len: 11; j_gene: TRBJ2-1
CDR3aa: ASSSPTVQSYEQY; v_gene: TRBV7-2; len: 13; j_gene: TRBJ2-7
CDR3aa: ASSLAEKVETQY; v_gene: TRBV5-1; len: 12; j_gene: TRBJ2-5
CDR3aa: AWQGGANQPQH; v_gene: TRBV30; len: 11; j_gene: TRBJ1-5
CDR3aa: SVIRDRGHGYT; v_gene: TRBV29-1; len: 11; j_gene: TRBJ1-2
CDR3aa: ASSQDLGTGVYGYT; v_gene: TRBV4-3; len: 14; j_gene: TRBJ1-2
CDR3aa: ASSQDLGQGVEQY; v_gene: TRBV4-3; len: 13; j_gene: TRBJ2-7
CDR3aa: ATARGRKAGAKETQY; v_gene: TRBV12-3/TRBV12-4; len: 15; j_gene: TRBJ2-5
CDR3aa: ASSFSPDTQY; v_gene: TRBV7-2; len: 10; j_gene: TRBJ2-3
CDR3aa: ASSLVRTGVHGYT; v_gene: TRBV12-3/TRBV12-4; len: 13; j_gene: TRBJ1-2
CDR3aa: ASSSGTGGGSSYNEQF; v_gene: TRBV5-1; len: 16; j_gene: TRBJ2-1
CDR3aa: ASSQMAGAPHEQY; v_gene: TRBV3-1; len: 13; j_gene: TRBJ2-7
CDR3aa: ASGTGVKSSGYT; v_gene: TRBV5-6; len: 12; j_gene: TRBJ1-2
CDR3aa: ASSYRSGSHTDTQY; v_gene: TRBV6-9; len: 14; j_gene: TRBJ2-3
CDR3aa: ASREEYGQETQY; v_gene: TRBV7-8; len: 12; j_gene: TRBJ2-5
CDR3aa: ASSIRRDQETQY; v_gene: TRBV7-9; len: 12; j_gene: TRBJ2-5
CDR3aa: ASLYDGGSYNEQF; v_gene: TRBV5-1; len: 13; j_gene: TRBJ2-1
CDR3aa: ASSLGNRGTEAF; v_gene: TRBV5-6; len: 12; j_gene: TRBJ1-1
CDR3aa: SAELAGAKTQY; v_gene: TRBV20-1; len: 11; j_gene: TRBJ2-5
CDR3aa: ATSRVLASSYNEQF; v_gene: TRBV15; len: 14; j_gene: TRBJ2-1
CDR3aa: TSRPGVASGNTIY; v_gene: TRBV5-1; len: 13; j_gene: TRBJ1-3
CDR3aa: ASSKMKGTGEGIYEQY; v_gene: TRBV21-1; len: 16; j_gene: TRBJ2-7
CDR3aa: ASSLGRGTSVTDTQY; v_gene: TRBV12-3/TRBV12-4; len: 15; j_gene: TRBJ2-3
CDR3aa: ASSLGRLNTEAF; v_gene: TRBV12-3/TRBV12-4; len: 12; j_gene: TRBJ1-1
CDR3aa: ASSRPGPAKNIQY; v_gene: TRBV11-2; len: 13; j_gene: TRBJ2-4
CDR3aa: ASSDIRDPPYEQY; v_gene: TRBV2; len: 13; j_gene: TRBJ2-7
CDR3aa: ASSLGTGRGYEQY; v_gene: TRBV5-6; len: 13; j_gene: TRBJ2-7
CDR3aa: ASSLRRSRRVAGYNEQF; v_gene: TRBV27; len: 17; j_gene: TRBJ2-1
CDR3aa: ASSRGVGAEQF; v_gene: TRBV6-1; len: 11; j_gene: TRBJ2-1
CDR3aa: SASGRSTDTQY; v_gene: TRBV20-1; len: 11; j_gene: TRBJ2-3
CDR3aa: ASSRQGAANEKLF; v_gene: TRBV5-1; len: 13; j_gene: TRBJ1-4
CDR3aa: ASSFGRTRMIFNEQF; v_gene: TRBV7-8; len: 15; j_gene: TRBJ2-1
CDR3aa: ASSEVGGNTIY; v_gene: TRBV6-1; len: 11; j_gene: TRBJ1-3